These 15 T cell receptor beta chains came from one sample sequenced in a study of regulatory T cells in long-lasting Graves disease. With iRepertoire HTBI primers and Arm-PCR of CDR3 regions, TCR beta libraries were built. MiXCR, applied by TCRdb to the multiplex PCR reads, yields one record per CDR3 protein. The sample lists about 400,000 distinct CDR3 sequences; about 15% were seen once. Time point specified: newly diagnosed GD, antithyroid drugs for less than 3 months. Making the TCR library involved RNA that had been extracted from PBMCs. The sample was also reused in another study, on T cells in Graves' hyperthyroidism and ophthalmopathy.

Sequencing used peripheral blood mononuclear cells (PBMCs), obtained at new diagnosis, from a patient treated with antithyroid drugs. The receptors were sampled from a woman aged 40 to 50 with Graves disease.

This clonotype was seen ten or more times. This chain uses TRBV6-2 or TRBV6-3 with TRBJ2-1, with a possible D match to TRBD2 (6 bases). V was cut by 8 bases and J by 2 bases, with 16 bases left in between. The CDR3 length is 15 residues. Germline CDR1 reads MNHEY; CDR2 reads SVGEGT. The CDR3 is CASVTGEPTYNEQFF. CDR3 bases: TGTGCCAGCGTTACGGGAGAACCTACCTACAATGAGCAGTTCTTC.

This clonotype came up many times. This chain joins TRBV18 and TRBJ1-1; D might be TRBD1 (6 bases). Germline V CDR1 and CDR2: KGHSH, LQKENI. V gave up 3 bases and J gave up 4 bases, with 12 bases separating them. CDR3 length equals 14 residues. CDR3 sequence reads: CASSPQGMRTEAFF. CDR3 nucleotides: TGTGCCAGCTCACCCCAGGGGATGCGCACTGAAGCTTTCTTT. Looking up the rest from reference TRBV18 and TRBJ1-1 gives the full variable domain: NAGVMQNPRHLVRRRGQEARLRCSPMKGHSHVYWYRQLPEEGLKFMVYLQKENIIDESGMPKERFSAEFPKEGPSILRIQQVVRGDSAAYFCASSPQGMRTEAFFGQGTRLTVV.

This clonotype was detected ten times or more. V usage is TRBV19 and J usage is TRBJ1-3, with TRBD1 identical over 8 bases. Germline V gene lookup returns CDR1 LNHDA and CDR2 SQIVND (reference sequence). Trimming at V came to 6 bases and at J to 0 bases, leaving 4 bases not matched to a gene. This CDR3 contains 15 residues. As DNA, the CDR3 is TGTGCCAGTAGAAGGGACAGGAGCTCTGGAAACACCATATATTTT. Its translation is CASRRDRSSGNTIYF.

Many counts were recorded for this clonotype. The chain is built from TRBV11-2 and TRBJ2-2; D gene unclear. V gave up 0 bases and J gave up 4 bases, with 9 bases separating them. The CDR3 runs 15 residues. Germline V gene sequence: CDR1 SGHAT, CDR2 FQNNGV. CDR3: CASSLDGYGTGELFF. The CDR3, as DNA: TGTGCCAGCAGCTTAGACGGGTACGGCACCGGGGAGCTGTTTTTT.

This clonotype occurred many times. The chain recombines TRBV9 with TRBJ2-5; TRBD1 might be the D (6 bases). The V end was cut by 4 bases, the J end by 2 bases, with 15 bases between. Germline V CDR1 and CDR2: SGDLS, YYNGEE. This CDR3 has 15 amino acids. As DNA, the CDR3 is TGTGCCAGCAGCAGAGGGGGAGCGGAGCAAGAGACCCAGTACTTC. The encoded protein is CASSRGGAEQETQYF.

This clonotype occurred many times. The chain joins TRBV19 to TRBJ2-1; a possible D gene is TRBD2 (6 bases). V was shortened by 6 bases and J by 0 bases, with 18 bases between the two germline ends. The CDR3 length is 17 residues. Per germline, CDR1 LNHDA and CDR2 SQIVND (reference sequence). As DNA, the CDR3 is TGTGCCAGTAGGGAGGCGGGGACCACTAGCTCCTACAATGAGCAGTTCTTC. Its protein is CASREAGTTSSYNEQFF. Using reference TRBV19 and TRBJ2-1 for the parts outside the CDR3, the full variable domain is DGGITQSPKYLFRKEGQNVTLSCEQNLNHDAMYWYRQDPGQGLRLIYYSQIVNDFQKGDIAEGYSVSREKKESFPLTVTSAQKNPTAFYLCASREAGTTSSYNEQFFGPGTRLTVL.

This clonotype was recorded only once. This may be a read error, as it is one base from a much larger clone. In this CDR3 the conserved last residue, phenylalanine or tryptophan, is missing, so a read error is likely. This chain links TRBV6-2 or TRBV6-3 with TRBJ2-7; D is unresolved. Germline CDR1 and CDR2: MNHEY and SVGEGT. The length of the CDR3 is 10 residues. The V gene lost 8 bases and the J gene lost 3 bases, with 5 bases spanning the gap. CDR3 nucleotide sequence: TGTGCCAGCGCTTACTACGAGCAGTACTCC. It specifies CASAYYEQYS.

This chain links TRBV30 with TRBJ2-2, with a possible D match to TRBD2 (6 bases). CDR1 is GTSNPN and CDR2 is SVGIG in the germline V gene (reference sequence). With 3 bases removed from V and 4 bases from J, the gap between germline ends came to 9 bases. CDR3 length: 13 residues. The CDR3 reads CAWRGLGTGELFF. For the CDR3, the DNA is TGTGCCTGGAGGGGACTTGGCACCGGGGAGCTGTTTTTT.

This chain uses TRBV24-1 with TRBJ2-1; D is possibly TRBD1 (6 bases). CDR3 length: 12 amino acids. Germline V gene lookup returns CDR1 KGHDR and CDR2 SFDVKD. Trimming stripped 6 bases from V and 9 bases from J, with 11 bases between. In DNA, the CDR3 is TGTGCCACCAGTAAGCAGGGGATTGAGCAGTTCTTC. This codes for CATSKQGIEQFF.

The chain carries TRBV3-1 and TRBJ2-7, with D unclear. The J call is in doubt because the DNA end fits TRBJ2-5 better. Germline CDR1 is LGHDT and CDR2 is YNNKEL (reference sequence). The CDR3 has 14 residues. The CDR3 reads CASSRRAGQETQYF. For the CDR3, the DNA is TGTGCCAGCAGCCGCCGAGCCGGCCAAGAGACCCAGTACTTC.

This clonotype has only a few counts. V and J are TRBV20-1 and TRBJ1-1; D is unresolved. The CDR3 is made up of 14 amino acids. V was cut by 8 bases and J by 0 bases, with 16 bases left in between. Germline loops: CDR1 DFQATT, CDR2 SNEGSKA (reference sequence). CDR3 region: CSLAGTDMNTEAFF. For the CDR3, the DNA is TGCAGTCTAGCTGGCACAGACATGAACACTGAAGCTTTCTTT.

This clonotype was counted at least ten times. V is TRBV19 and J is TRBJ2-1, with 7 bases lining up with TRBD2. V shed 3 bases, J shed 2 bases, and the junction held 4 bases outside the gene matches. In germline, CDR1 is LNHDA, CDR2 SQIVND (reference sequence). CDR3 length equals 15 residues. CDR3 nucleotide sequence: TGTGCCAGTAGTATGGGCGGGAGTCCCTACAATGAGCAGTTCTTC. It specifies CASSMGGSPYNEQFF.

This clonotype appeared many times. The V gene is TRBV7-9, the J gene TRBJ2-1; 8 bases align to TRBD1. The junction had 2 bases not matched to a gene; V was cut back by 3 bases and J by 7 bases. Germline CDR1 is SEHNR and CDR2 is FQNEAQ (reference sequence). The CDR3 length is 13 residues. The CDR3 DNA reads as TGTGCCAGCAGCTTTACAGGGGGAAATGAGCAGTTCTTC. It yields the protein CASSFTGGNEQFF.

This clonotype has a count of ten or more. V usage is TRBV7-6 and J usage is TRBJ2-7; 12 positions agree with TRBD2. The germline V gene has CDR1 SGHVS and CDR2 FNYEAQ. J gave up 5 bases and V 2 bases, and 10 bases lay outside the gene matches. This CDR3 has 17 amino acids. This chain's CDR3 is CASSLYLAGGPSDEQYF. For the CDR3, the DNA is TGTGCCAGCAGCTTATATCTAGCGGGAGGGCCGAGCGACGAGCAGTACTTC.

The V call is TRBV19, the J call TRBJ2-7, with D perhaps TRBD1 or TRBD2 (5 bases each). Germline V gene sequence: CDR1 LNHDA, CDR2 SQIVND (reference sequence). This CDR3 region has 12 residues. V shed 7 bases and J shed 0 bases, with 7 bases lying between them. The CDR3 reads CASKGSSYEQYF. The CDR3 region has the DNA TGTGCCAGTAAGGGGAGCTCCTACGAGCAGTACTTC.